These 24 T cell receptor beta chains share one sample of origin, sequenced in a study of T cells in Graves' hyperthyroidism and ophthalmopathy. RNA transcripts served as the template for amplifying TCR beta CDR3 regions. HTBI primers were the set used in a first-round RT-PCR of the TCR CDR3. TCRdb re-called the multiplex PCR reads with MiXCR, one entry per CDR3 protein. Among fewer than 700,000 distinct CDR3 sequences listed, under 20% were seen once. The sample was blood. The receptor set was obtained from a young woman with Graves' ophthalmopathy.

This clonotype was seen ten or more times. The V and J genes are TRBV9 and TRBJ2-1; weak D call: TRBD1 (7 bases). CDR3 size: 15 residues. Germline V lookup: CDR1 SGDLS, CDR2 YYNGEE. Trimming stripped 4 bases from V and 3 bases from J, with 14 bases between. The CDR3 protein is CASSPGQGGYNEQFF. The CDR3 region has the DNA TGTGCCAGCAGCCCCGGGCAGGGGGGCTACAATGAGCAGTTCTTC.

In its sample, this clonotype was seen many times. This chain links TRBV27 with TRBJ1-1; 10 nucleotides align to TRBD1. V was clipped by 5 bases and J by 5 bases; unmatched bases: 8. This CDR3 contains 15 residues. CDR1 is MNHEY and CDR2 is SMNVEV in the germline V gene (reference sequence). CDR3 loop: CASSRQGAKGTEAFF. The CDR3 nucleotides are TGTGCCAGCAGTAGACAGGGGGCAAAGGGGACTGAAGCTTTCTTT.

This sequence joins TRBV24-1 and TRBJ1-2; 7 nucleotides match TRBD1. This CDR3 is 15 amino acids long. Germline loops: CDR1 KGHDR, CDR2 SFDVKD. Losses at the gene ends were 3 bases for V and 4 bases for J; bases not matched to a gene: 7. The CDR3 nucleotides read TGTGCCACCAGTGATCCAAACGGACAGGCCTATGGCTACACCTTC. Translation: CATSDPNGQAYGYTF.

On this clonotype itself: Its ends do not fully match the called genes, so a read error is possible. This chain connects TRBV20-1 to TRBJ1-4; D ambiguous. Germline values: CDR1 DFQATT, CDR2 SNEGSKA (reference sequence). The CDR3 runs 13 residues. CDR3 nucleotide sequence: TGCAGTGCTAGAGCGCGAAGTAATGAAAAACCGTTTTTT. Its protein product is CSARARSNEKPFF.

The chain carries TRBV20-1 and TRBJ2-5; tentatively, D is TRBD1 (6 bases). Looked up from germline, CDR1 is DFQATT and CDR2 is SNEGSKA (reference sequence). Trimming stripped 2 bases from V and 2 bases from J, with 12 bases between. This CDR3 comprises 14 residues. The CDR3 DNA reads as TGCAGTGCTAGACCCTTGAGGGGGCAAGAGACCCAGTACTTC. It specifies CSARPLRGQETQYF.

There are many counts of this clonotype. The chain uses TRBV30 and TRBJ2-7; TRBD1 matches 8 bases. Trimming removed 8 bases from V and 3 bases from J; junction bases left unmatched: 0. The CDR3 runs 10 residues. The germline V gene has CDR1 GTSNPN and CDR2 SVGIG (reference sequence). The CDR3 sequence is CATGGYEQYF. The CDR3 coding sequence is TGTGCCACAGGGGGCTACGAGCAGTACTTC.

The chain employs TRBV9 and TRBJ1-4; D call uncertain. CDR1 is SGDLS and CDR2 is YYNGEE in the germline V gene. The CDR3 runs to 14 residues. V lost 4 bases and J 2 bases, leaving 9 bases between the germline ends. The CDR3 protein is CASSPWGTNEKLFF. CDR3 bases: TGTGCCAGCAGCCCTTGGGGTACTAATGAAAAACTGTTTTTT.

This sequence joins TRBV4-2 and TRBJ2-3; TRBD1 matches 8 bases. The V gene end was trimmed by 4 bases and the J gene end by 5 bases; junction bases not matched to a gene: 8. Germline CDR1 and CDR2: LGHNA and YNFKEQ. This CDR3 region has 15 residues. The CDR3 here is CASSPRDRNLDTQYF. CDR3 nucleotide sequence: TGTGCCAGCAGCCCCCGGGACAGGAACTTAGATACGCAGTATTTT.

This clonotype was seen at least ten times. This chain links TRBV7-3 with TRBJ2-3; a possible D gene is TRBD2 (7 bases). Trimming took off 5 bases at V and 4 bases at J, with 13 bases between the two ends. This CDR3 has 14 residues. Germline V CDR1 and CDR2: SGHTA, FQGTGA. CDR3 in amino acids: CASSPRGAPDTQYF. CDR3 nucleotides: TGTGCCAGCAGCCCCCGGGGGGCTCCAGATACGCAGTATTTT.

The genes are TRBV7-9 and TRBJ1-1; tentatively, D is TRBD1 (6 bases). V was cut by 5 bases and J by 11 bases, with 15 bases left in between. CDR1 SEHNR and CDR2 FQNEAQ come from the germline V gene (reference sequence). The CDR3 sequence is 12 residues long. CDR3 DNA sequence: TGTGCCAGCAGCCCGGAGGGGGGGCGCGCTTTCTTT. Its translation is CASSPEGGRAFF.

The V gene is TRBV27, the J gene TRBJ1-5; possibly TRBD1 for D (6 bases). The germline V and J ends were trimmed by 4 bases and 4 bases, with 20 bases remaining between them. The CDR3 consists of 17 residues. Germline V gene lookup returns CDR1 MNHEY and CDR2 SMNVEV (reference sequence). CDR3 sequence (DNA): TGTGCCAGCAGTTCCGCGACTCAGGGGAGAGGAAATCAGCCCCAGCATTTT. Translating it yields CASSSATQGRGNQPQHF.

V gene TRBV13 combines with J gene TRBJ2-2; 7 bases fit TRBD2. Losses at the gene ends were 2 bases for V and 6 bases for J; bases not matched to a gene: 6. The CDR3 contains 15 residues. Looked up from germline, CDR1 is PRHDT and CDR2 is FYEKMQ (reference sequence). The CDR3 DNA reads as TGTGCCAGCAGCTTATTCGGGACTACCGCCGGGGAGCTGTTTTTT. Translation gives CASSLFGTTAGELFF.

This clonotype was picked up a small number of times. The chain joins TRBV27 to TRBJ2-2, with TRBD1 matching 8 bases. The trim removed 5 bases at V and 9 bases at J, leaving 20 bases unmatched. CDR1 and CDR2 (germline): MNHEY, SMNVEV (reference sequence). This CDR3 contains 18 residues. Here the CDR3 reads CASSHNPSGQVAIRELFF. For the CDR3, the DNA is TGTGCCAGCAGTCATAACCCCTCGGGACAGGTCGCAATCAGGGAGCTGTTTTTT.

This clonotype was observed at least ten times. V usage is TRBV2 and J usage is TRBJ1-1; 9 bases fit TRBD1. The CDR3 extends over 13 amino acids. The germline CDR1 and CDR2 sequences are SNHLY and FYNNEI. The V and J ends lost 8 bases and 1 base, in that order; junction bases with no gene match: 2. The CDR3 is CASAGQGNTEAFF. The CDR3 DNA reads as TGTGCCAGCGCGGGACAGGGGAACACTGAAGCTTTCTTT.

This clonotype showed up many times. V gene TRBV10-3 combines with J gene TRBJ1-1; a weak D match, TRBD1 (5 bases). CDR1 and CDR2 (germline): ENHRY, SYGVKD. V gave up 4 bases and J gave up 3 bases, with 15 bases separating them. There are 15 residues in the CDR3. CDR3 sequence reads: CAISGLAGEDTEAFF. CDR3 DNA: TGTGCCATCAGTGGATTAGCGGGGGAGGACACTGAAGCTTTCTTT.

This clonotype was observed at least ten times. Germline and junction disagree at one end, which may indicate a read error. The J gene is TRBJ2-7, the V gene TRBV11-1, with 13 bases matching TRBD2. This CDR3 is 18 amino acids long. Germline CDR1 SGHAT, CDR2 FQDESV (reference sequence). CDR3: CTSSGSGLAGDRSYEQYF. DNA of the CDR3: TGTACCAGCAGCGGGTCCGGACTAGCGGGAGACCGCTCCTACGAGCAGTACTTC.

There are a few counts of this clonotype. In DNA form, the CDR3 reads TGTGCCAGCAGCCTACATAGTGGGACTCTCTACAATGAGCAGTTCTTC. This encodes CASSLHSGTLYNEQFF. The V gene is TRBV11-1, the J gene TRBJ2-1, with D possibly matching TRBD2 (6 bases). Trimming pared 5 bases from V and 3 bases from J, leaving 17 bases between. Germline-derived CDR1 and CDR2 are SGHAT and FQDESV (reference sequence). This CDR3 is built from 16 residues.

The chain carries TRBV9 and TRBJ1-1, with D possibly matching TRBD1 (6 bases). The ends were cut back, 4 bases at V and 1 base at J, with 14 bases in the middle. Germline CDR1 reads SGDLS; CDR2 reads YYNGEE. This CDR3 contains 15 residues. CDR3 loop: CASSPLQGPNTEAFF. For the CDR3, the DNA is TGTGCCAGCAGCCCCTTACAGGGACCGAACACTGAAGCTTTCTTT.

V gene TRBV5-1 combines with J gene TRBJ2-7; D unclear. The CDR3 is made up of 15 amino acids. Germline V lookup: CDR1 SGHRS, CDR2 YFSETQ. V lost 4 bases, J lost 2 bases, and 16 bases lay in between. CDR3: CASSPSVAVPYEQYF. The CDR3 DNA is TGCGCCAGCAGCCCGTCGGTGGCAGTTCCCTACGAGCAGTACTTC.

This clonotype was counted many times. The gene calls are TRBV11-2 and TRBJ2-4; 10 positions match TRBD2. CDR3 length equals 15 residues. V shed 4 bases, J shed 1 base, and the junction held 1 base outside the gene matches. Germline V CDR1 and CDR2: SGHAT, FQNNGV. CDR3 bases: TGTGCCAGCAGCTCGACTAGCGGGGCCAAAAACATTCAGTACTTC. Translated, it gives CASSSTSGAKNIQYF.

Only a few counts were recorded for this clonotype. V is TRBV29-1 and J is TRBJ1-3; a weak D match, TRBD1 (6 bases). V was pared by 5 bases and J by 4 bases, with 18 bases between. Germline V gene lookup returns CDR1 SQVTM and CDR2 ANQGSEA. The CDR3 consists of 15 residues. CDR3 residues: CSVKFPGGLGNTIYF. CDR3 nucleotides: TGCAGCGTTAAGTTTCCTGGGGGGCTGGGAAACACCATATATTTT. The whole variable domain, remainder taken from reference TRBV29-1 and TRBJ1-3, is SAVISQKPSRDICQRGTSLTIQCQVDSQVTMMFWYRQQPGQSLTLIATANQGSEATYESGFVIDKFPISRPNLTFSTLTVSNMSPEDSSIYLCSVKFPGGLGNTIYFGEGSWLTVV.

This clonotype was observed a handful of times. V usage is TRBV5-1 and J usage is TRBJ1-2; D is perhaps TRBD1 (6 bases). The V and J ends lost 1 base and 6 bases respectively, with 13 bases between them. There are 14 residues in the CDR3. Looked up from germline, CDR1 is SGHRS and CDR2 is YFSETQ. The CDR3 DNA reads TGCGCCAGCAGCTTGTTACAGGGAACGAATGGCTACACCTTC. This encodes CASSLLQGTNGYTF.

Ten or more counts support this clonotype. The J gene is TRBJ2-7, the V gene TRBV18; the match to TRBD2 covers 12 bases. This CDR3 has 16 amino acids. Losses at the gene ends were 2 bases for V and 11 bases for J; bases not matched to a gene: 13. Germline CDR1 is KGHSH and CDR2 is LQKENI. This CDR3 is CASSPDSGTSGPQKYF. The CDR3 DNA sequence: TGTGCCAGCTCACCAGATTCCGGGACTAGCGGGCCGCAGAAGTACTTC.

The chain employs TRBV7-2 and TRBJ2-2, with TRBD2 as a possible D gene (5 bases). Germline-derived CDR1 and CDR2 are SGHTA and FQGNSA. The ends were cut back, 7 bases at V and 6 bases at J, with 15 bases in the middle. The CDR3 has 14 residues. CDR3 nucleotides: TGTGCCAGCACCCCGGATGGACTGGCCGGGGAGCTGTTTTTT. Its translation is CASTPDGLAGELFF.